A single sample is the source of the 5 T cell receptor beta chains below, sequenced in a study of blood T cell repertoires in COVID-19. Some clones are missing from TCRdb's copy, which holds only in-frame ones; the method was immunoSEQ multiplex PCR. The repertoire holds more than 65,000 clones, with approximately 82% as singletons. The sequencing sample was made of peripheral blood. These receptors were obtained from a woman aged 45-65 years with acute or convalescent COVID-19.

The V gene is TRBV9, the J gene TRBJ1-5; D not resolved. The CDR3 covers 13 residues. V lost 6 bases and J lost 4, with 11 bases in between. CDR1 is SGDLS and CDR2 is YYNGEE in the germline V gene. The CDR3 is CASNNGGNQPQHF. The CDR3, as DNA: TGTGCCAGCAATAACGGAGGAAATCAGCCCCAGCATTTT.

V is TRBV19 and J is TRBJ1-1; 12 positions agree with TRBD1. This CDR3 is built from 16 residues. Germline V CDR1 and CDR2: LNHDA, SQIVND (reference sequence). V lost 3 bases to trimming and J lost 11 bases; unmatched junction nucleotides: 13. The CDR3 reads CASSIRWGQGAQRAFF. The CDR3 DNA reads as TGTGCCAGTAGTATCCGATGGGGACAGGGGGCGCAGAGGGCTTTCTTT.

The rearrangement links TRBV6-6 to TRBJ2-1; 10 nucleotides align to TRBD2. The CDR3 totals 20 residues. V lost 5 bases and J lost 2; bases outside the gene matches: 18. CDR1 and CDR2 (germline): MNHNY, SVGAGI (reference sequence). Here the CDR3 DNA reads TGTGCCAGCAGTCACCTTCGCCGGGGGATAGCGGGAGGCACCTACAATGAGCAGTTCTTC. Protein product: CASSHLRRGIAGGTYNEQFF.

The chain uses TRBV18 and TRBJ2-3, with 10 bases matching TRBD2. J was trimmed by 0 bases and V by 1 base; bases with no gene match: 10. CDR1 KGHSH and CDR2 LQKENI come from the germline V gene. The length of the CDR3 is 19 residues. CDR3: CASSPLGLAGALSTDTQYF. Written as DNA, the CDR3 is TGTGCCAGCTCACCACTGGGGCTAGCGGGGGCCCTTAGCACAGATACGCAGTATTTT.

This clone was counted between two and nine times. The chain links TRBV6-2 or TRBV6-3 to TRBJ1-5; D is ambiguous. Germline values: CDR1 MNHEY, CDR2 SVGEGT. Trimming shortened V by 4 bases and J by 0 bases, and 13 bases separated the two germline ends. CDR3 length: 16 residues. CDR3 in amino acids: CASSLGRIYSNQPQHF. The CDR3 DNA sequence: TGTGCCAGCAGTTTGGGCCGTATCTATAGCAATCAGCCCCAGCATTTT.